The 5 T cell receptor beta chains given below trace back to one sample, sequenced in a study of blood T cells in healthy people across ages. Together with a sample-barcoded 5' primer, a J-beta primer mix was included in a second PCR lasting about 6 to 11 cycles. TCRdb reanalysed the 5' RACE reads using MiXCR and keeps one entry per CDR3 protein. The profile covers about 1.5 million distinct CDR3 sequences, with around 40% appearing a single time and about 4% taken by the ten largest. The sample taken for sequencing was blood. Receptors originate from a woman younger than 30 in good health.

This chain uses TRBV7-2 with TRBJ2-6; 9 bases line up with TRBD1. The CDR3 runs 19 residues. Trimming removed 2 bases from V and 0 bases from J; junction bases left unmatched: 8. Per germline, CDR1 SGHTA and CDR2 FQGNSA. The CDR3 loop reads CASSLRPDRGTSGANVLTF. CDR3 in DNA: TGTGCCAGCAGCTTACGGCCGGACAGGGGAACCTCTGGGGCCAACGTCCTGACTTTC.

This clonotype was seen more than once but under ten times. This chain connects TRBV4-3 to TRBJ2-3; D assignment may be TRBD1 or TRBD2 (5 bases each). Per germline, CDR1 LGHNA and CDR2 YSLEER. Trimming left V 0 bases short and J 11 bases short, with 18 bases between. CDR3 length: 15 amino acids. The CDR3 is CASSQEGVGQLKQYF. CDR3 coding DNA: TGCGCCAGCAGCCAAGAGGGGGTAGGGCAGTTGAAGCAGTATTTT.

The rearrangement links TRBV7-9 to TRBJ2-7; 10 bases are shared with TRBD2. The V gene end was trimmed by 7 bases and the J gene end by 4 bases; junction bases not matched to a gene: 1. The CDR3 covers 12 residues. The germline V gene encodes CDR1 SEHNR and CDR2 FQNEAQ (reference sequence). The CDR3 reads CASTGLAYEQYF. The CDR3 DNA reads as TGTGCCAGCACGGGACTAGCGTACGAGCAGTACTTC.

The chain recombines TRBV11-2 with TRBJ2-5; TRBD1 might be the D (5 bases). Germline V CDR1 and CDR2: SGHAT, FQNNGV. CDR3 length: 17 amino acids. V was clipped by 0 bases and J by 2 bases, with 16 bases between them. The CDR3 reads CASSLEVDTPEQETQYF. The DNA for the CDR3 is TGTGCCAGCAGCTTAGAAGTGGACACCCCGGAGCAAGAGACCCAGTACTTC.

A few counts support this clonotype. This chain connects TRBV3-1 to TRBJ2-7; D might be TRBD1 (5 bases). The CDR3 spans 14 residues. Germline V gene data show CDR1 as LGHDT and CDR2 as YNNKEL (reference sequence). V was shortened by 4 bases and J by 4 bases, with 14 bases between the two germline ends. The CDR3 loop is CASSRAGMGYEQYF. DNA of the CDR3: TGTGCCAGCAGCCGGGCAGGGATGGGGTACGAGCAGTACTTC.